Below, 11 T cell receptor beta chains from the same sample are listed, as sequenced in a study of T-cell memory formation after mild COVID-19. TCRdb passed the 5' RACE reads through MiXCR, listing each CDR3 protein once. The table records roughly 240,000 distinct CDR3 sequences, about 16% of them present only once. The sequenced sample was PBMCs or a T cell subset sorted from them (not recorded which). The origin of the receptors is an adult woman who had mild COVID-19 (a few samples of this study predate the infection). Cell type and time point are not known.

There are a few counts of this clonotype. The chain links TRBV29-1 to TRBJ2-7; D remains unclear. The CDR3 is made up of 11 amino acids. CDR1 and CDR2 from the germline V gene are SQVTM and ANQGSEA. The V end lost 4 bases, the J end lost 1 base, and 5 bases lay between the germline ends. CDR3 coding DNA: TGCAGCGTTGCAGTTTCCTACGAGCAGTACTTC. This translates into CSVAVSYEQYF.

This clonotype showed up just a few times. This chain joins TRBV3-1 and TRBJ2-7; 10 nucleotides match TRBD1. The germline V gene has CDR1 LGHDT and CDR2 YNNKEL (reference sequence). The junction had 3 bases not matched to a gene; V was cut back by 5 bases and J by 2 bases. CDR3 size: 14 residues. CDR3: CASSSTGGPYEQYF. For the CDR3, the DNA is TGTGCCAGCAGCTCGACAGGGGGCCCCTACGAGCAGTACTTC.

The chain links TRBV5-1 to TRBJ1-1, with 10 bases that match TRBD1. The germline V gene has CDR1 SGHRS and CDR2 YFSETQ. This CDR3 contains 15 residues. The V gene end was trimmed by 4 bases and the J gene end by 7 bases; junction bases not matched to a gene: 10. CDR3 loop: CASSLTYGQGVEAFF. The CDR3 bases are TGCGCCAGCAGCCTAACATACGGACAGGGGGTTGAAGCTTTCTTT.

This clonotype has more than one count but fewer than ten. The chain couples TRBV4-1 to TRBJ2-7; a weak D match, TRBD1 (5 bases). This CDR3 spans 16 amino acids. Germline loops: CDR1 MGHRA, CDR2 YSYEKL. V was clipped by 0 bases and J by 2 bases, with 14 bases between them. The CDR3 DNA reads TGCGCCAGCAGCCAAGATTCAAGGGGCACCCCCTACGAGCAGTACTTC. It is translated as CASSQDSRGTPYEQYF.

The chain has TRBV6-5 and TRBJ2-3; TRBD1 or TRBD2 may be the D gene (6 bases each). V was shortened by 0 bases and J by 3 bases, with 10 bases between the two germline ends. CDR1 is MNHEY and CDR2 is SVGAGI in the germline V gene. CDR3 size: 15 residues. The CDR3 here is CASSYSGGGTDTQYF. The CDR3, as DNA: TGTGCCAGCAGTTACTCTGGAGGGGGGACAGATACGCAGTATTTT.

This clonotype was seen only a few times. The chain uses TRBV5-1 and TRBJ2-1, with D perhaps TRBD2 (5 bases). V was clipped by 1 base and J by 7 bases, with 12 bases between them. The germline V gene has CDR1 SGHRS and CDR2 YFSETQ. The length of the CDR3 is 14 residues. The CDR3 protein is CASSLNGLINEQFF. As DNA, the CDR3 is TGCGCCAGCAGCTTGAACGGACTTATAAATGAGCAGTTCTTC.

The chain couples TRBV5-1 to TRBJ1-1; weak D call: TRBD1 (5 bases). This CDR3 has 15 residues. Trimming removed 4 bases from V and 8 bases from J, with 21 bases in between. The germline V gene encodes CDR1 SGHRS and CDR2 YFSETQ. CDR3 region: CASSPGAYASPEAFF. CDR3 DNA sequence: TGCGCCAGCAGCCCTGGGGCCTACGCGAGCCCAGAAGCTTTCTTT.

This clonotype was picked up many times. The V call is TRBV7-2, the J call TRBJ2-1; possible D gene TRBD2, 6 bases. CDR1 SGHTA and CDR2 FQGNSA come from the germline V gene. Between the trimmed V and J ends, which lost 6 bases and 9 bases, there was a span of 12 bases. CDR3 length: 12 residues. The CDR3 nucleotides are TGTGCCAGCAGTTGGGAGGTCGGTGAGCAGTTCTTC. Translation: CASSWEVGEQFF.

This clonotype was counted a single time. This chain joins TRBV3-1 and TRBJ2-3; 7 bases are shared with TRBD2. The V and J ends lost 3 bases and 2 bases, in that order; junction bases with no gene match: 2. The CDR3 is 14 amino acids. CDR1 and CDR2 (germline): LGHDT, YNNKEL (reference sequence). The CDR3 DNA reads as TGTGCCAGCAGCCAGAGCGGGGCCACAGATACGCAGTATTTT. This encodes CASSQSGATDTQYF.

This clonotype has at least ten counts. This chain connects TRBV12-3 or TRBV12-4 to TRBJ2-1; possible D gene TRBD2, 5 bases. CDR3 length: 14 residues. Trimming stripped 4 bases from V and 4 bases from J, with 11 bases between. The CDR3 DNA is TGTGCCAGCAGTTCCCCGGACTGGTACAATGAGCAGTTCTTC. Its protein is CASSSPDWYNEQFF.

The CDR3 region has the DNA TGTGCCAGCAGCGTAGCGGGAGGGCCAAGGAGCACCGGGGAGCTGTTTTTT. Residues: CASSVAGGPRSTGELFF. The chain has TRBV9 and TRBJ2-2; the match to TRBD2 covers 8 bases. V dropped 0 bases and J dropped 4; count of bases not matched to a gene: 8. The CDR3 runs to 17 residues. Per the germline V gene, CDR1 is SGDLS and CDR2 is YYNGEE.